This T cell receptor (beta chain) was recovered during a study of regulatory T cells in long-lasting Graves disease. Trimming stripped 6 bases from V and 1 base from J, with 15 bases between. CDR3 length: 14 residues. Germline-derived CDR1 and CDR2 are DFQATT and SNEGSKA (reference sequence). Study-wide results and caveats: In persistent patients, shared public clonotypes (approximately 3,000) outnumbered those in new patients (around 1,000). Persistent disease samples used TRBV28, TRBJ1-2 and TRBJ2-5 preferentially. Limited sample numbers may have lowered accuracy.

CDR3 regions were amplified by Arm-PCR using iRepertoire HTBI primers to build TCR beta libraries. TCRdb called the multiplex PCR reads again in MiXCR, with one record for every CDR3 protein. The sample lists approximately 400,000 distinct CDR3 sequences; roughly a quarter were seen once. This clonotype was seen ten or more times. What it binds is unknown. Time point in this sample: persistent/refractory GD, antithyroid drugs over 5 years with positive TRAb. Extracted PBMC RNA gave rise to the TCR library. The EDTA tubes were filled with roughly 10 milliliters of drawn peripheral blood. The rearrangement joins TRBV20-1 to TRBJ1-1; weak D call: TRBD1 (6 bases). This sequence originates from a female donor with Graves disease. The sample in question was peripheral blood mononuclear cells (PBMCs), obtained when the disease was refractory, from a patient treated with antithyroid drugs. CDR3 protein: CSAKQGQKNTEAFF. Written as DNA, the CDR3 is TGCAGTGCCAAACAGGGACAAAAGAACACTGAAGCTTTCTTT.